These 18 T cell receptor beta chains share one sample of origin, sequenced in a study of blood T cell repertoires in COVID-19. Method: immunoSEQ multiplex PCR; TCRdb's copy keeps in-frame clones and lacks some. The sample includes hundreds of thousands of clones, approximately 86% seen only once; the top ten take 7% to 7.5%. Sequenced material: peripheral blood. The source is a woman aged 60-75 years with COVID-19, enrolled during active disease.

This clone has just one count. The genes are TRBV7-2 and TRBJ1-2, with D possibly TRBD1 on 6 matching bases. Germline CDR1 is SGHTA and CDR2 is FQGNSA. This CDR3 contains 15 residues. The V end was cut by 5 bases, the J end by 2 bases, with 15 bases between. The CDR3 here is CASSVHRAPNYGYTF. The DNA of the CDR3 is TGTGCCAGCAGCGTCCACAGGGCCCCCAACTATGGCTACACCTTC. The variable domain in full, with the rest retrieved from reference TRBV7-2 and TRBJ1-2, is GAGVSQSPSNKVTEKGKDVELRCDPISGHTALYWYRQSLGQGLEFLIYFQGNSAPDKSGLPSDRFSAERTGGSVSTLTIQRTQQEDSAVYLCASSVHRAPNYGYTFGSGTRLTVV.

This clone showed up just once. The chain joins TRBV19 to TRBJ2-2, with 7 nucleotides matching TRBD1. CDR3 length equals 17 residues. Germline assignment: CDR1 LNHDA and CDR2 SQIVND (reference sequence). J lost 3 bases, V lost 6 bases, and 13 bases had no gene match. The CDR3 nucleotides read TGTGCCAGTAGAAAAGCAACAGGGGCAGCTTACACCGGGGAGCTGTTTTTT. Protein product: CASRKATGAAYTGELFF.

This chain joins TRBV29-1 and TRBJ2-7, with TRBD2 identical over 7 bases. The V segment lost 2 bases and the J segment 1 base; nucleotides outside the gene matches: 2. CDR3 size: 13 residues. Germline V gene data show CDR1 as SQVTM and CDR2 as ANQGSEA. CDR3 nucleotide sequence: TGCAGCGTTGAAACCGGGAGGTCCTACGAGCAGTACTTC. Its protein is CSVETGRSYEQYF.

This sequence joins TRBV5-1 and TRBJ2-1; maybe TRBD2 (5 bases). V was cut by 0 bases and J by 9 bases, with 13 bases left in between. The germline gives CDR1 SGHRS, CDR2 YFSETQ. The CDR3 sequence is 14 residues long. In DNA, the CDR3 is TGCGCCAGCAGCTTGGTAGGTTTTGAGGGTGAGCAGTTCTTC. Translation gives CASSLVGFEGEQFF.

This chain uses TRBV30 with TRBJ2-5; TRBD2 might be the D (6 bases). The CDR3 length is 13 residues. In germline, CDR1 is GTSNPN, CDR2 SVGIG (reference sequence). Trimming stripped 0 bases from V and 7 bases from J, with 12 bases between. Here the CDR3 reads CAWSVIGGGTQYF. As DNA, the CDR3 is TGTGCCTGGAGTGTAATCGGGGGAGGGACCCAGTACTTC. The full variable domain, rest sourced from reference TRBV30 and TRBJ2-5, is SQTIHQWPATLVQPVGSPLSLECTVEGTSNPNLYWYRQAAGRGLQLLFYSVGIGQISSEVPQNLSASRPQDRQFILSSKKLLLSDSGFYLCAWSVIGGGTQYFGPGTRLLVL.

The V gene is TRBV20-1, the J gene TRBJ1-1; D remains ambiguous. The V end was cut by 3 bases, the J end by 6 bases, with 17 bases between. Germline lookup yields CDR1 DFQATT and CDR2 SNEGSKA (reference sequence). This CDR3 comprises 14 residues. The CDR3 reads CSASHFREGPEAFF. The CDR3, as DNA: TGCAGTGCTAGTCATTTTCGGGAGGGTCCTGAAGCTTTCTTT.

The chain combines TRBV7-6 with TRBJ2-5; 8 bases are a match to TRBD1. Losses at the gene ends were 2 bases for V and 7 bases for J; bases not matched to a gene: 3. This CDR3 is built from 13 residues. The germline V gene encodes CDR1 SGHVS and CDR2 FNYEAQ. The CDR3 DNA follows: TGTGCCAGCAGCTTAACCACAGGGGGGACCCAGTACTTC. Its protein product is CASSLTTGGTQYF.

CDR3 loop: CSANDRAKLYEQFF. The CDR3, as DNA: TGCAGTGCTAATGACAGGGCGAAGCTTTATGAGCAGTTCTTC. The rearrangement links TRBV20-1 to TRBJ2-1; 7 nucleotides agree with TRBD1. J gave up 8 bases and V 4 bases, and 11 bases lay outside the gene matches. The CDR3 has 14 residues. In germline, CDR1 is DFQATT, CDR2 SNEGSKA (reference sequence).

This rearrangement joins TRBV6-2 or TRBV6-3 to TRBJ2-5; 10 nucleotides line up with TRBD2. Germline assignment: CDR1 MNHEY and CDR2 SVGEGT. This CDR3 has 20 amino acids. V lost 6 bases and J lost 0; bases outside the gene matches: 19. The CDR3 loop is CASSRMGGLAEIPYQETQYF. CDR3 nucleotide sequence: TGTGCCAGCAGCCGCATGGGAGGACTAGCGGAAATTCCGTACCAAGAGACCCAGTACTTC.

The table lists this clone with a count of one. The V gene is TRBV1, the J gene TRBJ1-4; the D call TRBD1 from the table was never checked on the DNA. TRBV1 has pseudogene status. CDR3 length: 18 residues. CDR3 bases: TGCACCAGCAGATTTCCCCGGGACAGGCGAGCAACTAATGAAAAACTGTTTTTT. Translation: CTSRFPRDRRATNEKLFF.

The rearrangement links TRBV7-9 to TRBJ1-5; D gene unclear. CDR3 length: 16 residues. Trimming took 2 bases from V and 6 from J, leaving 17 bases between them. The germline V gene encodes CDR1 SEHNR and CDR2 FQNEAQ (reference sequence). The CDR3: CASSLSHIGGTQPQHF. The CDR3 DNA sequence: TGTGCCAGCAGCTTATCTCATATTGGAGGAACTCAGCCCCAGCATTTT.

The V and J genes are TRBV29-1 and TRBJ2-1, with D tentatively TRBD1 (6 bases). There are 14 residues in the CDR3. V lost 5 bases to trimming and J lost 6 bases, with 17 bases between them. Germline lookup yields CDR1 SQVTM and CDR2 ANQGSEA. CDR3 amino acids: CSVLNRVLSNEQFF. The CDR3 region has the DNA TGCAGCGTTCTCAACAGGGTCCTGAGCAATGAGCAGTTCTTC.

This clone was detected only a few times. The V call is TRBV14, the J call TRBJ1-1, with D perhaps TRBD1 (5 bases). Trimming stripped 5 bases from V and 0 bases from J, with 7 bases between. The CDR3 loop spans 13 amino acids. Germline lookup yields CDR1 SGHDN and CDR2 FVKESK. CDR3 region: CASSWTLNTEAFF. The CDR3 DNA is TGTGCCAGCAGCTGGACATTGAACACTGAAGCTTTCTTT.

This clone has a single count. The rearrangement links TRBV6-5 to TRBJ1-1; 7 bases are a match to TRBD1. V trimming: 6 bases; J trimming: 4 bases; junction bases outside the gene matches: 5. Germline V CDR1 and CDR2: MNHEY, SVGAGI. The CDR3 runs to 13 residues. The CDR3 is CASRGTVITEAFF. The CDR3 DNA follows: TGTGCCAGCAGAGGGACAGTTATCACTGAAGCTTTCTTT.

The chain joins TRBV12-3 or TRBV12-4 to TRBJ2-7; a possible D gene is TRBD2 (5 bases). V lost 5 bases and J lost 7, with 15 bases in between. CDR3 length: 13 amino acids. CDR3 sequence reads: CASSIKGVGEQYF. The CDR3 nucleotides are TGTGCCAGCAGTATAAAGGGAGTAGGGGAGCAGTACTTC.

The chain has TRBV14 and TRBJ1-5; no clear D. This CDR3 spans 13 amino acids. V lost 4 bases, J lost 6 bases, and 10 bases lay in between. Per the germline V gene, CDR1 is SGHDN and CDR2 is FVKESK. The chain's CDR3 is CASSRGSGQPQHF. In DNA form, the CDR3 reads TGTGCCAGCAGCCGAGGGAGCGGTCAGCCCCAGCATTTT.

The gene calls are TRBV30 and TRBJ2-5; D gene uncertain. Germline V CDR1 and CDR2: GTSNPN, SVGIG (reference sequence). The CDR3 length is 11 residues. V was cut by 1 base and J by 4 bases, with 4 bases left in between. The CDR3, as DNA: TGTGCCTGGAGTGGGGCAGAGACCCAGTACTTC. Its protein product is CAWSGAETQYF.

V usage is TRBV19 and J usage is TRBJ1-6, with TRBD1 matching 8 bases. After removal of 7 bases from V and 6 bases from J, the junction contained 8 bases not matched to a gene. The CDR3 has 15 residues. Germline lookup yields CDR1 LNHDA and CDR2 SQIVND (reference sequence). The CDR3 protein is CASTLWGQANSPLHF. The CDR3 DNA follows: TGTGCCAGTACCCTATGGGGACAGGCTAATTCACCCCTCCACTTT. Using reference TRBV19 and TRBJ1-6 for the parts outside the CDR3, the full variable domain is DGGITQSPKYLFRKEGQNVTLSCEQNLNHDAMYWYRQDPGQGLRLIYYSQIVNDFQKGDIAEGYSVSREKKESFPLTVTSAQKNPTAFYLCASTLWGQANSPLHFGNGTRLTVT.